This TCR beta chain derives from a study of T cell changes during pregnancy in multiple sclerosis. Repertoires were generated with immunoSEQ multiplex PCR, while TCRdb's copy carries only in-frame clones and drops some. This table holds about 83,000 clones, 90% to 95% found once. The CDR3 extends over 16 amino acids. CDR1 is SGHTA, CDR2 FQGNSA, per germline. V was shortened by 6 bases and J by 1 base, with 15 bases between the two germline ends. This material consisted of peripheral blood, taken in the second trimester of pregnancy. This sequence was found in a female donor with multiple sclerosis, enrolled in a pregnancy study. The chain uses TRBV7-2 and TRBJ2-2; a possible D gene is TRBD2 (7 bases). The CDR3 sequence: CASSPRGGVNTGELFF. DNA for the CDR3: TGTGCCAGCAGTCCCCGAGGGGGGGTGAACACCGGGGAGCTGTTTTTT.